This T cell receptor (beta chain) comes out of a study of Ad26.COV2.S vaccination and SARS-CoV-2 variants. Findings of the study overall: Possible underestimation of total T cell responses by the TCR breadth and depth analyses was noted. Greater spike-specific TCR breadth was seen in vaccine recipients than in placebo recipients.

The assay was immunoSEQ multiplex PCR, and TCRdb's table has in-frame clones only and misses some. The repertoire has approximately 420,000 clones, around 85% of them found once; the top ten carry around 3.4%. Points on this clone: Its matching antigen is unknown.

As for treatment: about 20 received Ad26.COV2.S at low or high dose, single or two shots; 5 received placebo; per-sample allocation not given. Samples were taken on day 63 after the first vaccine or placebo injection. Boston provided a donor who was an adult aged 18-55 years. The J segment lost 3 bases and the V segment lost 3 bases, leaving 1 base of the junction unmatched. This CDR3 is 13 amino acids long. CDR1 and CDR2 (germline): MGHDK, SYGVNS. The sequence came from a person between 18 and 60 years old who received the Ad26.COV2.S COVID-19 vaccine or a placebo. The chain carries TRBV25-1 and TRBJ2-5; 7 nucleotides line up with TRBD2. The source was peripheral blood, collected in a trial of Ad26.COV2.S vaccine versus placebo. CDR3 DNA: TGTGCCAGCAGTGATGCGGGGGAAGAGACCCAGTACTTC. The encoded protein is CASSDAGEETQYF.